One sample yielded the 24 T cell receptor beta chains listed below, sequenced in a study of blood T cell repertoires in COVID-19. TCRdb's table, derived via immunoSEQ multiplex PCR, lists solely in-frame clones and lacks some. The profile shows about 270,000 clones, about 87% of them singletons. The source material was PBMCs or T cells enriched from blood (not recorded which). The receptors come from a woman in her forties or fifties who had recovered from COVID-19.

This clone came up a few times. The gene calls are TRBV18 and TRBJ1-2; D not certain. Per germline, CDR1 KGHSH and CDR2 LQKENI. V was trimmed by 1 base and J by 2 bases, leaving 8 bases between them. The CDR3 length is 14 residues. The CDR3 sequence is CASSPQKENYGYTF. Here the CDR3 DNA reads TGTGCCAGCTCACCACAGAAAGAGAACTATGGCTACACCTTC.

This sequence joins TRBV7-2 and TRBJ2-3, with TRBD2 identical over 7 bases. Trimming removed 1 base from V and 9 bases from J; junction bases left unmatched: 19. The CDR3 has 18 amino acids. Germline CDR1 is SGHTA and CDR2 is FQGNSA. The CDR3 here is CASSLDFEWSSGIGTQYF. The CDR3 DNA is TGTGCCAGCAGCTTAGATTTTGAGTGGTCTAGCGGAATTGGAACGCAGTATTTT.

This clone was found once. V and J are TRBV28 and TRBJ1-5; D possibly corresponds to TRBD1 (5 bases). The CDR3 totals 14 residues. V dropped 8 bases and J dropped 5 bases, with 16 bases sitting between them. Germline CDR1 is MDHEN and CDR2 is SYDVKM. The CDR3 coding sequence is TGTGCCAGCGGATCCGGGGGGGGGTATCAGCCCCAGCATTTT. Translating gives CASGSGGGYQPQHF. The whole variable domain, remainder taken from reference TRBV28 and TRBJ1-5, is DVKVTQSSRYLVKRTGEKVFLECVQDMDHENMFWYRQDPGLGLRLIYFSYDVKMKEKGDIPEGYSVSREKKERFSLILESASTNQTSMYLCASGSGGGYQPQHFGDGTRLSIL.

The chain links TRBV2 to TRBJ1-1, with a possible D match to TRBD1 (6 bases). V was pared by 7 bases and J by 0 bases, with 12 bases between. This CDR3 comprises 14 residues. Germline V lookup: CDR1 SNHLY, CDR2 FYNNEI. CDR3 nucleotide sequence: TGTGCCAGCAAGGGGGTCTACATGAACACTGAAGCTTTCTTT. Translating it yields CASKGVYMNTEAFF.

The rearrangement links TRBV2 to TRBJ2-5, with 8 bases aligning to TRBD1. The germline CDR1 and CDR2 sequences are SNHLY and FYNNEI. CDR3 length: 14 residues. The J segment lost 4 bases and the V segment lost 7 bases, leaving 8 bases of the junction unmatched. The CDR3 sequence: CASNKQGDRETQYF. The DNA for the CDR3 is TGTGCCAGCAATAAACAGGGGGACCGAGAGACCCAGTACTTC.

The chain employs TRBV30 and TRBJ1-3; D is uncertain. Per the germline V gene, CDR1 is GTSNPN and CDR2 is SVGIG (reference sequence). The CDR3 is made up of 15 amino acids. Trimming left V 3 bases short and J 0 bases short, with 12 bases between. The CDR3 nucleotides read TGTGCCTGGAGCCCCGCGATCCTCTCTGGAAACACCATATATTTT. Translated, it gives CAWSPAILSGNTIYF.

The V call is TRBV5-6, the J call TRBJ1-5; possibly TRBD1 for D (6 bases). The CDR3 runs to 13 residues. Trimming took off 4 bases at V and 7 bases at J, with 12 bases between the two ends. CDR1 is SGHDT, CDR2 YYEEEE, per germline. CDR3 DNA sequence: TGTGCCAGCAGCCACAGGGTTGACCAGCCCCAGCATTTT. Amino acids: CASSHRVDQPQHF.

This clone was observed a handful of times. The chain carries TRBV28 and TRBJ1-2; 7 bases match TRBD1. V was clipped by 6 bases and J by 2 bases; unmatched bases: 3. From germline, CDR1 is MDHEN and CDR2 SYDVKM. This CDR3 is built from 13 residues. The CDR3 spells CASRTQGNYGYTF. Written as DNA, the CDR3 is TGTGCCAGCAGAACACAGGGGAACTATGGCTACACCTTC.

V gene TRBV27 combines with J gene TRBJ2-5, with 8 nucleotides matching TRBD2. Germline V gene data show CDR1 as MNHEY and CDR2 as SMNVEV (reference sequence). The CDR3 length is 14 residues. Trimming at V came to 6 bases and at J to 5 bases, leaving 8 bases not matched to a gene. CDR3 nucleotides: TGTGCCAGCAGAGAGCGGGAGCTGGTGGAGACCCAGTACTTC. This codes for CASRERELVETQYF.

The gene calls are TRBV7-3 and TRBJ2-1; TRBD2 agrees at 8 bases. V shed 5 bases, J shed 8 bases, and the junction held 8 bases outside the gene matches. The CDR3 runs to 14 residues. The germline CDR1 and CDR2 sequences are SGHTA and FQGTGA. The CDR3 is CASSPGLAADEQFF. CDR3 in DNA: TGTGCCAGCAGCCCCGGACTAGCCGCGGATGAGCAGTTCTTC. Combining the CDR3 with reference TRBV7-3 and TRBJ2-1 gives the whole variable domain GAGVSQTPSNKVTEKGKYVELRCDPISGHTALYWYRQSLGQGPEFLIYFQGTGAADDSGLPNDRFFAVRPEGSVSTLKIQRTERGDSAVYLCASSPGLAADEQFFGPGTRLTVL.

This rearrangement joins TRBV14 to TRBJ2-7; TRBD2 is a possible D gene (6 bases). Germline assignment: CDR1 SGHDN and CDR2 FVKESK. V gave up 0 bases and J gave up 12 bases, with 21 bases separating them. This CDR3 contains 15 residues. This CDR3 is CASSQDGQRREVRYF. In nucleotides, the CDR3 is TGTGCCAGCAGCCAAGATGGGCAGCGGAGGGAAGTTCGGTACTTC.

This rearrangement joins TRBV28 to TRBJ2-4; 9 bases align to TRBD1. V trimming: 6 bases; J trimming: 3 bases; junction bases outside the gene matches: 6. The CDR3 is made up of 15 amino acids. Germline assignment: CDR1 MDHEN and CDR2 SYDVKM. DNA of the CDR3: TGTGCCAGCAGGGGACAGGGTTTGGGCAAAAACATTCAGTACTTC. Translating gives CASRGQGLGKNIQYF.

This chain joins TRBV28 and TRBJ1-6; D is perhaps TRBD1 (5 bases). V lost 5 bases to trimming and J lost 5 bases, with 10 bases between them. The germline V gene encodes CDR1 MDHEN and CDR2 SYDVKM. This CDR3 contains 14 residues. The CDR3 DNA follows: TGTGCCAGCAGTACGGTCAGGGATAATTCACCCCTCCACTTT. Amino acid sequence: CASSTVRDNSPLHF.

The rearrangement joins TRBV6-6 to TRBJ1-6; weak D call: TRBD1 (5 bases). The CDR3 covers 15 residues. V was cut by 6 bases and J by 0 bases, with 9 bases left in between. CDR1 and CDR2 from the germline V gene are MNHNY and SVGAGI (reference sequence). The CDR3 spells CASREDSSYNSPLHF. The CDR3 DNA reads as TGTGCCAGCAGGGAAGACAGCTCCTATAATTCACCCCTCCACTTT.

This clone was seen a single time. The chain carries TRBV28 and TRBJ1-1; perhaps TRBD1 as D (5 bases). The CDR3 has 14 residues. Germline-derived CDR1 and CDR2 are MDHEN and SYDVKM. The V end was cut by 1 base, the J end by 5 bases, with 11 bases between. The CDR3 region has the DNA TGTGCCAGCAGTTTATCCATCAGGGTGACTGAAGCTTTCTTT. Its protein product is CASSLSIRVTEAFF.

The chain carries TRBV11-3 and TRBJ2-1; possible D gene TRBD1, 6 bases. Per germline, CDR1 SGHNT and CDR2 YENEEA. The CDR3 is made up of 16 amino acids. Trimming left V 5 bases short and J 8 bases short, with 22 bases between. CDR3 region: CASSPRSGGFDDEQFF. CDR3 sequence (DNA): TGTGCCAGCAGCCCCCGGTCTGGGGGCTTTGACGATGAGCAGTTCTTC. Supplemented by reference TRBV11-3 and TRBJ2-1, the full variable domain reads EAGVVQSPRYKIIEKKQPVAFWCNPISGHNTLYWYLQNLGQGPELLIRYENEEAVDDSQLPKDRFSAERLKGVDSTLKIQPAELGDSAVYLCASSPRSGGFDDEQFFGPGTRLTVL.

The chain is built from TRBV7-2 and TRBJ2-7; TRBD2 aligns across 7 bases. The trim removed 1 base at V and 2 bases at J, leaving 8 bases unmatched. The CDR3 has 16 amino acids. CDR1 and CDR2 from the germline V gene are SGHTA and FQGNSA. CDR3 region: CASSLEGSGPTYEQYF. The CDR3 coding sequence is TGTGCCAGCAGCTTAGAAGGTAGCGGGCCCACCTACGAGCAGTACTTC.

J is TRBJ1-1 and V is TRBV20-1; no reliable D call. CDR1 and CDR2 from the germline V gene are DFQATT and SNEGSKA (reference sequence). Trimming removed 3 bases from V and 6 bases from J, with 14 bases in between. The CDR3 runs 13 residues. The CDR3, as DNA: TGCAGTGCTAGTGGGCATATAATTTCTGAAGCTTTCTTT. This translates into CSASGHIISEAFF.

The chain links TRBV11-2 to TRBJ2-4; D uncertain. Between the trimmed V and J ends, which lost 4 bases and 0 bases, there was a span of 7 bases. There are 14 residues in the CDR3. The germline V gene encodes CDR1 SGHAT and CDR2 FQNNGV. The CDR3 nucleotides read TGTGCCAGCAGCTCCAGATTAGCCAAAAACATTCAGTACTTC. Translation gives CASSSRLAKNIQYF. The full variable domain, with the rest looked up from reference TRBV11-2 and TRBJ2-4, is EAGVAQSPRYKIIEKRQSVAFWCNPISGHATLYWYQQILGQGPKLLIQFQNNGVVDDSQLPKDRFSAERLKGVDSTLKIQPAKLEDSAVYLCASSSRLAKNIQYFGAGTRLSVL.

The J gene is TRBJ1-3, the V gene TRBV28; 8 bases match TRBD1. The germline V gene encodes CDR1 MDHEN and CDR2 SYDVKM. CDR3 size: 17 residues. V gave up 1 base and J gave up 4 bases; unmatched junction bases: 9. Written as DNA, the CDR3 is TGTGCCAGCAGTTTATCCCAAAACCGGGACAGGGGAAACACCATATATTTT. Translation: CASSLSQNRDRGNTIYF. Full variable domain (remainder filled in from reference TRBV28 and TRBJ1-3): DVKVTQSSRYLVKRTGEKVFLECVQDMDHENMFWYRQDPGLGLRLIYFSYDVKMKEKGDIPEGYSVSREKKERFSLILESASTNQTSMYLCASSLSQNRDRGNTIYFGEGSWLTVV.

The V and J genes are TRBV9 and TRBJ2-1, with TRBD2 matching over 7 bases. Trimming at V came to 1 base and at J to 10 bases, leaving 8 bases not matched to a gene. Germline V gives CDR1 SGDLS, CDR2 YYNGEE. This CDR3 has 14 residues. CDR3 sequence reads: CASSVNSGRGEQFF. The CDR3 DNA is TGTGCCAGCAGCGTAAACTCGGGGAGGGGAGAGCAGTTCTTC.

The V gene is TRBV5-5, the J gene TRBJ2-7; possibly TRBD1 for D (7 bases). The CDR3 is made up of 15 amino acids. The V gene lost 4 bases and the J gene lost 0 bases, with 14 bases spanning the gap. CDR1 is SGHKS, CDR2 YYEKEE, per germline (reference sequence). The CDR3 reads CASSAGQMSSYEQYF. CDR3 in DNA: TGTGCCAGCAGCGCGGGACAGATGAGCTCCTACGAGCAGTACTTC.

J is TRBJ1-4 and V is TRBV7-9; TRBD1 might be the D (5 bases). The CDR3 is 13 amino acids. The germline V gene has CDR1 SEHNR and CDR2 FQNEAQ (reference sequence). Trimming left V 9 bases short and J 8 bases short, with 16 bases between. The CDR3 region is CASGPRAEEKLFF. The CDR3 DNA reads as TGTGCCAGTGGCCCCAGGGCAGAGGAAAAACTGTTTTTT.

The chain has TRBV5-4 and TRBJ1-6, with D unresolved. V lost 0 bases, J lost 6 bases, and 4 bases lay in between. Germline CDR1 is SGHNT and CDR2 is YYREEE (reference sequence). This CDR3 is 13 amino acids long. CDR3 residues: CASSLGLNSPLHF. In nucleotides, the CDR3 is TGTGCCAGCAGCTTGGGACTTAATTCACCCCTCCACTTT.